This TCR beta chain originates from a study of PD-L1 blockade in urothelial cancer. Findings and limits, study-wide: Better survival was predicted when blood TCR clonality before treatment fell below the median.

The CDR3 runs to 15 residues. Deletions cut 0 bases from V and 4 bases from J, with 13 bases between. Germline CDR1 reads MGHRA; CDR2 reads YSYEKL. Time point specified: pretreatment peripheral blood. On this clone: What it recognizes is unknown.

Profiling relied on immunoSEQ multiplex PCR, and the TCRdb table lists in-frame clones only, not all of them. The sample contains 40,000 to 60,000 clones, roughly four fifths of which appear only once. The clonotype was recovered from a man between 65 and 85 years old with urothelial cancer. Sequences were derived from PBMCs, sampled around atezolizumab (anti-PD-L1) treatment. The chain joins TRBV4-1 to TRBJ2-7, with D maybe TRBD2 (5 bases). CDR3 nucleotide sequence: TGCGCCAGCAGCCAAGAACTAGGGCCCGGGTACGAGCAGTACTTC. The encoded protein is CASSQELGPGYEQYF.